The T cell receptor beta chain described here comes from a study of blood T cell repertoires in COVID-19. Profiled with immunoSEQ multiplex PCR; TCRdb holds only in-frame clones, not every one. Here the sample spans more than 85,000 clones, roughly 88% being singletons. The CDR3 consists of 21 residues. Germline V gives CDR1 LNHDA, CDR2 SQIVND (reference sequence). Trimming took 4 bases from V and 5 from J; bases not matched to a gene: 22. This TCR derives from a human donor in a cohort sampled during active COVID-19. V usage is TRBV19 and J usage is TRBJ2-2; 10 positions match TRBD2. Sequenced: peripheral blood. The CDR3 is CASSTPLPRRGLAGVTGELFF. The CDR3 DNA reads as TGTGCCAGTAGTACTCCCCTCCCACGGAGGGGGCTAGCGGGAGTGACCGGGGAGCTGTTTTTT.